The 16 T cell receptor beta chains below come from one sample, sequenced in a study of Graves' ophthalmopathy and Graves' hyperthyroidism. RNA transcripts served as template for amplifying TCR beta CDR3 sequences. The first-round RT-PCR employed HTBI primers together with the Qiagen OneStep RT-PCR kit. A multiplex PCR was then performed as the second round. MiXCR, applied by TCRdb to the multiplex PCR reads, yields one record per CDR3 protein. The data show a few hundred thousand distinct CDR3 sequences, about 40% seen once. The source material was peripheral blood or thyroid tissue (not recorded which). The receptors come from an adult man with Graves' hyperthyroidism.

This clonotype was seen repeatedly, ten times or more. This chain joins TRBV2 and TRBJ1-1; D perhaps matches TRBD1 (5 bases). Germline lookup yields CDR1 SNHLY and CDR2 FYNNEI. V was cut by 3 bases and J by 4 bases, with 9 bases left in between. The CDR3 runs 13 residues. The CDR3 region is CASSDLGGTEAFF. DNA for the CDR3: TGTGCCAGCAGTGATTTGGGGGGCACTGAAGCTTTCTTT.

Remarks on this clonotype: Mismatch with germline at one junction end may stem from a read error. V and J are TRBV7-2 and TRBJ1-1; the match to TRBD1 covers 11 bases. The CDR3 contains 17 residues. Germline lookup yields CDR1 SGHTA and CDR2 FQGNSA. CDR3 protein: CASSLGGQGAFNTEAFF. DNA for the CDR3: TGTGCCAGCAGTTTAGGAGGACAGGGGGCGTTTAACACTGAAGCTTTCTTT.

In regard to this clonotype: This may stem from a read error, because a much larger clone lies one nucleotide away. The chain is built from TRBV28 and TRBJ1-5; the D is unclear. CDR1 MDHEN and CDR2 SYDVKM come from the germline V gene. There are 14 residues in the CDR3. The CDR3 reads CAGSFPWQYQPQHF. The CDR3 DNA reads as TGTGCCGGCAGTTTCCCCTGGCAGTATCAGCCCCAGCATTTT.

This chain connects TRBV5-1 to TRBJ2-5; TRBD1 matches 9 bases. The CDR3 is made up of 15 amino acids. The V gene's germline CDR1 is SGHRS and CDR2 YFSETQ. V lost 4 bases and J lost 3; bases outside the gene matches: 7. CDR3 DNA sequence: TGCGCCAGCAGCGTTGGGGGGACAGGGAAAGAGACCCAGTACTTC. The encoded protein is CASSVGGTGKETQYF. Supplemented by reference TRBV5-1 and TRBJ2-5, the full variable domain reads KAGVTQTPRYLIKTRGQQVTLSCSPISGHRSVSWYQQTPGQGLQFLFEYFSETQRNKGNFPGRFSGRQFSNSRSEMNVSTLELGDSALYLCASSVGGTGKETQYFGPGTRLLVL.

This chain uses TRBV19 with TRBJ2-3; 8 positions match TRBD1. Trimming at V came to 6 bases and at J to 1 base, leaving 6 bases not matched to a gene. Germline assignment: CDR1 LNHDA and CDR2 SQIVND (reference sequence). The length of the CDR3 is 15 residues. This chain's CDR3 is CASRSGGQGTDTQYF. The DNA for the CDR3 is TGTGCCAGTAGGTCCGGGGGACAGGGCACAGATACGCAGTATTTT. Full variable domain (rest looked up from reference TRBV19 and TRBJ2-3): DGGITQSPKYLFRKEGQNVTLSCEQNLNHDAMYWYRQDPGQGLRLIYYSQIVNDFQKGDIAEGYSVSREKKESFPLTVTSAQKNPTAFYLCASRSGGQGTDTQYFGPGTRLTVL.

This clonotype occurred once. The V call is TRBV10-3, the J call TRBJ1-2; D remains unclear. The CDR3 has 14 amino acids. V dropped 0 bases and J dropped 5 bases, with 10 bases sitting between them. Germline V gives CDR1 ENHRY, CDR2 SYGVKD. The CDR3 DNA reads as TGTGCCATCAGTGAGTCTGAAGGACCATATGGCTACACCTTC. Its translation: CAISESEGPYGYTF.

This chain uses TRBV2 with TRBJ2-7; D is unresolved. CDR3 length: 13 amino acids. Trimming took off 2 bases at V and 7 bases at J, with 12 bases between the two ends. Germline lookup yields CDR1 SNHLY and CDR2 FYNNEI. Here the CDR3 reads CASSESTLGEQYF. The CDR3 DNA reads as TGTGCCAGCAGTGAAAGTACTCTCGGTGAGCAGTACTTC.

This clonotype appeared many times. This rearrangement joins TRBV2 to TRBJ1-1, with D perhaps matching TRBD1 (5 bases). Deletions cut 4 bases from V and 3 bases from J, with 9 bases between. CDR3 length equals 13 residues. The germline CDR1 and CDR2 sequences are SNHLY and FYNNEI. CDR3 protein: CASSADRDTEAFF. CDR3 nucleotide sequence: TGTGCCAGCAGTGCCGACAGAGACACTGAAGCTTTCTTT.

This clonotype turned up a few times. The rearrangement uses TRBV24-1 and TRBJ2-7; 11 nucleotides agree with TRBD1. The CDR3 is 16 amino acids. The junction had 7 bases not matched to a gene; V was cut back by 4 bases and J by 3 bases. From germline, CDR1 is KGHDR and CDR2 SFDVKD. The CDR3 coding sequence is TGTGCCACCAGTGACAAAGGGGACAGGGGGGACTACGAGCAGTACTTC. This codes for CATSDKGDRGDYEQYF.

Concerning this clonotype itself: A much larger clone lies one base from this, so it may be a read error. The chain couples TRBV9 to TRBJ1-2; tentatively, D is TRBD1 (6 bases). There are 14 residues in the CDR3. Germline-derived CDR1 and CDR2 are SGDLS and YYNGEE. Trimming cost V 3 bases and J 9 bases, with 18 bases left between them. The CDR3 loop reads CASSGRGLVNSYTF. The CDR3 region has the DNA TGTGCCAGCAGCGGTCGGGGGCTAGTTAATAGCTACACCTTC.

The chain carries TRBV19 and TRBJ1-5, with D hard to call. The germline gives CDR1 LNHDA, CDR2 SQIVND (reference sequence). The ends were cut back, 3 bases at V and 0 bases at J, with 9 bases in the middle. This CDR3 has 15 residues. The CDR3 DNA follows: TGTGCCAGTAGTATGGGTCACTATAGCAATCAGCCCCAGCATTTT. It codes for CASSMGHYSNQPQHF.

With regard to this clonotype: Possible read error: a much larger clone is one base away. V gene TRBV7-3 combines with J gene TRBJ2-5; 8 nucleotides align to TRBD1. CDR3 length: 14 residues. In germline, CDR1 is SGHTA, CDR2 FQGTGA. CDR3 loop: CAGSITGGRETQYF. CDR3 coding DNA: TGTGCCGGCAGCATTACAGGGGGGAGAGAGACCCAGTACTTC.

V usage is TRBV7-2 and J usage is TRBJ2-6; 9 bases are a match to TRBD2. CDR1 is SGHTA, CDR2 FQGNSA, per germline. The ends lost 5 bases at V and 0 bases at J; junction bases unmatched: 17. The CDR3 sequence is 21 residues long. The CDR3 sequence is CASSANPPWRGGISGANVLTF. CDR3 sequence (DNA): TGTGCCAGCAGCGCTAACCCCCCCTGGCGGGGGGGGATCTCTGGGGCCAACGTCCTGACTTTC.

The CDR3 DNA is TGTGCCAGCAGCTCCGCCTCCGGACAGCGCAATGAGCAGTTCTTC. It translates to CASSSASGQRNEQFF. The V gene is TRBV7-9, the J gene TRBJ2-1; D is perhaps TRBD1 (6 bases). Germline lookup yields CDR1 SEHNR and CDR2 FQNEAQ (reference sequence). V lost 4 bases and J lost 6, with 16 bases in between. This CDR3 spans 15 amino acids.

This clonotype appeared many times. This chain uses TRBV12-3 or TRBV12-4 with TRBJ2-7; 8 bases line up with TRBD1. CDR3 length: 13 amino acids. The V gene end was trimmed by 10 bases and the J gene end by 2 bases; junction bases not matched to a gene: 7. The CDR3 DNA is TGTGCCACCATGGACAGGGTTACCTACGAGCAGTACTTC. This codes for CATMDRVTYEQYF.

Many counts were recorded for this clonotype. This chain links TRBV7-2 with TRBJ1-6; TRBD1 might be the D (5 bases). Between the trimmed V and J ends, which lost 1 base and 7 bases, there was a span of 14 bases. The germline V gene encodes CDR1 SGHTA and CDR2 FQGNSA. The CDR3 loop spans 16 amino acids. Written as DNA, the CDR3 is TGTGCCAGCAGCTTAGGGTGGGGCGGTAACAATTCACCCCTCCACTTT. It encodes CASSLGWGGNNSPLHF. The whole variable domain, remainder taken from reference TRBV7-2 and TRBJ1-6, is GAGVSQSPSNKVTEKGKDVELRCDPISGHTALYWYRQSLGQGLEFLIYFQGNSAPDKSGLPSDRFSAERTGGSVSTLTIQRTQQEDSAVYLCASSLGWGGNNSPLHFGNGTRLTVT.